Included here is one TCR beta chain sequence, with context. Its antigen is currently unknown. Germline values: CDR1 MDHEN, CDR2 SYDVKM. The CDR3 totals 15 residues. V shed 2 bases, J shed 1 base, and the junction held 3 bases outside the gene matches. This entry belongs to a study of response to subunit inactivated influenza vaccine. Study-level points and caveats: The authors suggested that every seasonal influenza vaccination recruits few new T cells.

In TCRdb, the RT-PCR reads were re-called with MiXCR into one record per CDR3 protein. Here the sample spans 500,000 or so distinct CDR3 sequences, 16% being singletons. This sequence joins TRBV28 and TRBJ2-5, with TRBD1 matching 8 bases. The sample here was CD4+ T cells sorted from PBMCs, taken 23 to 25 months after vaccination. The receptor was derived from a man in his fifties or sixties who received an inactivated influenza vaccine. The DNA for the CDR3 is TGTGCCAGCAGTTTACTACAGGGGGTCCAAGAGACCCAGTACTTC. This gives the protein CASSLLQGVQETQYF.